This TCR beta chain was identified during a study of T cells in Graves' hyperthyroidism and ophthalmopathy. From RNA transcripts, TCR beta CDR3 regions were amplified. The HTBI set primed first-round TCR CDR3 RT-PCR. TCRdb reprocessed the multiplex PCR reads with MiXCR, giving one entry per CDR3 protein. The profile shows 550,000 to 700,000 distinct CDR3 sequences, about 15% of them singletons. V dropped 4 bases and J dropped 4; count of bases not matched to a gene: 1. Germline CDR1 is MNHEY and CDR2 is SVGEGT. This CDR3 has 15 residues. Ophthalmopathy cases met thresholds of Clinical Activity Score at least 3, NOSPECS grade at least 4 and duration under 3 months.

The sequence was obtained from a woman aged 40 to 50 with Graves' ophthalmopathy. The sequencing sample was made of blood. The rearrangement links TRBV6-2 or TRBV6-3 to TRBJ2-4, with 13 bases fitting TRBD2. CDR3 protein: CASSSLAGGKNIQYF. For the CDR3, the DNA is TGTGCCAGCAGTTCACTAGCGGGAGGGAAAAACATTCAGTACTTC.